This T cell receptor beta chain was observed in a study of shared T cell receptors in the human thymus. The trim removed 4 bases at V and 0 bases at J, leaving 4 bases unmatched. Germline V gene data show CDR1 as SGHDT and CDR2 as YYEEEE. The length of the CDR3 is 17 residues. The repertoire was sequenced with immunoSEQ multiplex PCR; TCRdb's copy has only in-frame clones and lacks some. The sample yields 600,000 to 900,000 clones, approximately 83% seen once. These data were also filed under a second study, of human thymus T cells. That work states: Surgeons resected thymus tissue during corrective heart surgery. An apparent bias in V and J gene usage was seen in thymic and blood repertoires.

The sample comprised thymocytes. The V call is TRBV5-6, the J call TRBJ1-6, with TRBD1 matching 10 bases. This receptor was identified in a girl under three years old with a congenital heart defect. The CDR3, as DNA: TGTGCCAGCAGCCGGGGACAGGGGTACTCCTATAATTCACCCCTCCACTTT. It translates to CASSRGQGYSYNSPLHF.